One and the same sample provided the 3 T cell receptor beta chains below, sequenced in a study of T cell repertoires in cytomegalovirus infection. TCRdb independently ran MiXCR on the reads; one entry per CDR3 protein. The table has just under 500,000 distinct CDR3 sequences, roughly a third seen once. These TCRs' antigens remain unknown. The specimen comprised cultured PBMCs, sampled from culture after CMV antigen stimulation. The receptors were sampled from a human donor in good health (CMV status not recorded). Some clones in this sample may be carry-over from other donors' samples.

Details on this clonotype: Relative to the germline gene, one junction end is altered; a read error may explain this. This chain uses TRBV7-6 with TRBJ2-1, with 13 bases that match TRBD2. This CDR3 spans 15 amino acids. Looked up from germline, CDR1 is SGHVS and CDR2 is FNYEAQ. The CDR3, as DNA: TGTGCTAGCAGCCGGGGACTAGCGGGGCTCCCAGAGCAGTTCTTC. Amino acid sequence: CASSRGLAGLPEQFF.

This clonotype was recorded at least ten times. The chain employs TRBV7-2 and TRBJ1-2; TRBD1 aligns across 7 bases. CDR3 length: 14 residues. The V gene's germline CDR1 is SGHTA and CDR2 FQGNSA. J lost 7 bases, V lost 2 bases, and 7 bases had no gene match. The CDR3 here is CASSLWTGEVGYTF. The CDR3, as DNA: TGTGCCAGCAGCTTATGGACAGGCGAGGTTGGCTACACCTTC. Filled out from reference TRBV7-2 and TRBJ1-2, the complete variable domain reads GAGVSQSPSNKVTEKGKDVELRCDPISGHTALYWYRQSLGQGLEFLIYFQGNSAPDKSGLPSDRFSAERTGGSVSTLTIQRTQQEDSAVYLCASSLWTGEVGYTFGSGTRLTVV.

The rearrangement joins TRBV6-1 to TRBJ2-7; 8 bases line up with TRBD1. The germline V gene encodes CDR1 MNHNS and CDR2 SASEGT. V was clipped by 6 bases and J by 7 bases; unmatched bases: 8. CDR3 length: 13 amino acids. Written as DNA, the CDR3 is TGTGCCAGCAGGGGGACAGGTGTCTCTGAGCAGTACGTC. Translated, it gives CASRGTGVSEQYV.